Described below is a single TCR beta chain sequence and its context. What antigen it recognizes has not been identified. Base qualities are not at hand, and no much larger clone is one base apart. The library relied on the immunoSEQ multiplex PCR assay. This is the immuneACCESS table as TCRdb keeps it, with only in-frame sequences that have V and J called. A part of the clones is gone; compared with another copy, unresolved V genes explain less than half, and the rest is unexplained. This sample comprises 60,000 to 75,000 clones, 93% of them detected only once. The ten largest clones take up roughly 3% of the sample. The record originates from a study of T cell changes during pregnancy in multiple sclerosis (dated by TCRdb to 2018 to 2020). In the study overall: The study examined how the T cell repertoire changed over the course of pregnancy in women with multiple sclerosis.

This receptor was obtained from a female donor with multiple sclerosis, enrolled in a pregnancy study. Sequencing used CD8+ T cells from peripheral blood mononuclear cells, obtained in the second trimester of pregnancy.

The DNA sequence is as follows: TGTGCCAGCAGAGACCCTCTAGCGCTCACAGATACGCAGTATTTT. The encoded protein is CASRDPLALTDTQYF. The sequence is built from TRBV5-4 and TRBJ2-3, with TRBD2 as a weak D call on 6 bases. According to the germline V gene (reference sequence), CDR1 reads SGHNT and CDR2 reads YYREEE. The CDR3, from cysteine to phenylalanine, totals 15 residues. Only the CDR3 DNA is retained, 45 bases long and in frame from the first base. At the junction V is shortened by 5 bases and J by 2 bases, with 15 bases in between.